The 5 T cell receptor beta chains below come from one sample, sequenced in a study of beta chain features in type 1 diabetes. Expressed TCRB transcripts were sequenced because the isolated RNA had all been reverse transcribed beforehand. Repertoires were generated with immunoSEQ multiplex PCR, while TCRdb's copy carries only in-frame clones and drops some. This table holds about half a million clones, roughly 10% found once. The source material was naive CD4+ T cells from blood. The origin of the receptors is a woman aged 18-29 years in good health.

V usage is TRBV2 and J usage is TRBJ2-1, with 7 bases that match TRBD2. The trim removed 5 bases at V and 9 bases at J, leaving 13 bases unmatched. This CDR3 has 15 residues. CDR1 is SNHLY, CDR2 FYNNEI, per germline. This chain's CDR3 is CASSNSLAVYGEQFF. The DNA of the CDR3 is TGTGCCAGCAGTAACAGCCTAGCGGTCTACGGTGAGCAGTTCTTC. The full variable domain, with the rest looked up from reference TRBV2 and TRBJ2-1, is EPEVTQTPSHQVTQMGQEVILRCVPISNHLYFYWYRQILGQKVEFLVSFYNNEISEKSEIFDDQFSVERPDGSNFTLKIRSTKLEDSAMYFCASSNSLAVYGEQFFGPGTRLTVL.

CDR3 amino acids: CAISDTGKNTEAFF. CDR3 bases: TGTGCCATCAGTGATACAGGGAAGAACACTGAAGCTTTCTTT. The genes are TRBV10-3 and TRBJ1-1; a possible D gene is TRBD1 (6 bases). The CDR3 is made up of 14 amino acids. The germline CDR1 and CDR2 sequences are ENHRY and SYGVKD. The V end was cut by 3 bases, the J end by 1 base, with 9 bases between.

V is TRBV30 and J is TRBJ2-2; D is unresolved. V lost 3 bases to trimming and J lost 8 bases, with 4 bases between them. There are 10 residues in the CDR3. Looked up from germline, CDR1 is GTSNPN and CDR2 is SVGIG (reference sequence). CDR3 residues: CAWSTGELFF. The CDR3 region has the DNA TGTGCCTGGAGCACAGGGGAGCTGTTTTTT.

The chain combines TRBV23-1 with TRBJ2-3; D may be TRBD1 or TRBD2 (6 bases each). TRBV23-1 belongs to the ORF category, with a function that is uncertain. The CDR3 covers 17 residues. Trimming removed 6 bases from V and 1 base from J, with 20 bases in between. The CDR3 region has the DNA TGCGCCAGCAGAGCGGAGGGTGGGGGCAGTGGCACAGATACGCAGTATTTT. Translated: CASRAEGGGSGTDTQYF.

This chain uses TRBV9 with TRBJ2-2; 7 bases line up with TRBD2. CDR3 length equals 14 residues. Per the germline V gene, CDR1 is SGDLS and CDR2 is YYNGEE. The V and J ends lost 4 bases and 3 bases, in that order; junction bases with no gene match: 3. The CDR3, as DNA: TGTGCCAGCAGCAGACGGGGGGACACCGGGGAGCTGTTTTTT. Translating gives CASSRRGDTGELFF.